This T cell receptor beta chain was identified in a study of blood T cell repertoires in COVID-19. Study at large: Whether acute or convalescent, the COVID-19 samples came from the United States, Italy and Spain. Nucleic acid was either cDNA or gDNA, and it came from T cells, B-cell-depleted T cells, or PBMCs.

V shed 5 bases, J shed 2 bases, and the junction held 3 bases outside the gene matches. Germline V gives CDR1 SEHNR, CDR2 FQNEAQ (reference sequence). This CDR3 comprises 15 residues. In the original processing: The authors estimated nucleated cell counts from reference gene primer amplification. The protocol was immunoSEQ multiplex PCR, while the TCRdb copy is restricted to in-frame clones and leaves out a portion. For V, J and clone size, that table is used; D and trimming come from the DNA. Seen here are under 300,000 clones, 87% observed once, and the top ten hold roughly 7.8%. Sequencing was performed on peripheral blood. This receptor was taken from a man in his 60s who had recovered from COVID-19. V gene TRBV7-9 combines with J gene TRBJ2-1; 10 bases are a match to TRBD2. The CDR3 nucleotides read TGTGCCAGCAGCCCTCTAGCGGGGGCCTACAATGAGCAGTTCTTC. Protein: CASSPLAGAYNEQFF.